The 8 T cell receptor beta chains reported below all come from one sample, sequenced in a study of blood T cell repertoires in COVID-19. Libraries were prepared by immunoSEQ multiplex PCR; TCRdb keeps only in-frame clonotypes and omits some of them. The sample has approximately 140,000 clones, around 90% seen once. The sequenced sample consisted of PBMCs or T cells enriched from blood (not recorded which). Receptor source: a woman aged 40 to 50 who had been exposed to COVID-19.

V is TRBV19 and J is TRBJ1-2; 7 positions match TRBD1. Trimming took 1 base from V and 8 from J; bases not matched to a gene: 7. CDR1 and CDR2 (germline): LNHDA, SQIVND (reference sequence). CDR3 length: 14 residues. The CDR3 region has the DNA TGTGCCAGTAGTATAGCCGGGACAGCCGAGGGCTACACCTTC. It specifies CASSIAGTAEGYTF.

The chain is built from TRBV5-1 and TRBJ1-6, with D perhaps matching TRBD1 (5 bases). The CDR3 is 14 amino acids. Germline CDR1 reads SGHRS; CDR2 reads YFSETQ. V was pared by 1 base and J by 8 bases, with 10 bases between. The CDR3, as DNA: TGCGCCAGCAGCTTGAAGGGGATGGATTCACCCCTCCACTTT. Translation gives CASSLKGMDSPLHF.

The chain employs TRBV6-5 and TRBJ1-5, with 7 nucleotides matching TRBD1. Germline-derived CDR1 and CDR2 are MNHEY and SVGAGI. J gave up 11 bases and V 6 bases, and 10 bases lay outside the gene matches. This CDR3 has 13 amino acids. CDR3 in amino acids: CASRKTGERAQHF. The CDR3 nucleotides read TGTGCCAGCAGGAAAACAGGGGAAAGGGCCCAGCATTTT.

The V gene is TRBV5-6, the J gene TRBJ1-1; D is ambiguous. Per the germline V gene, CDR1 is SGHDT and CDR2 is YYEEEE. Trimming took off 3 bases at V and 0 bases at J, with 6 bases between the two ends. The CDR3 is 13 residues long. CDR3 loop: CASSSTLNTEAFF. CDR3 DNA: TGTGCCAGCAGCTCGACACTGAACACTGAAGCTTTCTTT. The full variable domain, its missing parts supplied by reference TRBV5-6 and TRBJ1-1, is DAGVTQSPTHLIKTRGQQVTLRCSPKSGHDTVSWYQQALGQGPQFIFQYYEEEERQRGNFPDRFSGHQFPNYSSELNVNALLLGDSALYLCASSSTLNTEAFFGQGTRLTVV.

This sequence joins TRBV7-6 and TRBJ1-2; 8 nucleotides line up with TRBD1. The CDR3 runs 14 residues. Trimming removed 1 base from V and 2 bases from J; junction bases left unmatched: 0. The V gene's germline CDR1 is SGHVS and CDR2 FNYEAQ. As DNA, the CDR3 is TGTGCCAGCAGCTTAGACAGGGGGAACTATGGCTACACCTTC. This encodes CASSLDRGNYGYTF.

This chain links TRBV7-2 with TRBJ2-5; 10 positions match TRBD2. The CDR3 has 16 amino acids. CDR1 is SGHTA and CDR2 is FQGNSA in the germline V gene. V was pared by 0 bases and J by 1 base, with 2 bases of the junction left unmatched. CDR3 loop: CASSLASSGGQETQYF. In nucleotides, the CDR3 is TGTGCCAGCAGCTTAGCCTCTAGCGGGGGCCAAGAGACCCAGTACTTC.

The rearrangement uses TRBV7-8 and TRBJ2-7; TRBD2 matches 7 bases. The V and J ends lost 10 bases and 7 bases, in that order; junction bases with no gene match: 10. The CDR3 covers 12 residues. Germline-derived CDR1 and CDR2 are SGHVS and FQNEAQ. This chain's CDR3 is CATRGGAREQYF. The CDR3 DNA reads TGTGCCACCCGGGGAGGGGCGCGGGAGCAGTACTTC.

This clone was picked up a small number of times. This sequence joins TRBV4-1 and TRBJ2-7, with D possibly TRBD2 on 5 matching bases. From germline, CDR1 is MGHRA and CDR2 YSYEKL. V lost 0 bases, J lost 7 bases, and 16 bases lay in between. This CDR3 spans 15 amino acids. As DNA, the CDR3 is TGCGCCAGCAGCCAAGAGCTAGCCGACCTACGGGAGCAGTACTTC. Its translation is CASSQELADLREQYF.